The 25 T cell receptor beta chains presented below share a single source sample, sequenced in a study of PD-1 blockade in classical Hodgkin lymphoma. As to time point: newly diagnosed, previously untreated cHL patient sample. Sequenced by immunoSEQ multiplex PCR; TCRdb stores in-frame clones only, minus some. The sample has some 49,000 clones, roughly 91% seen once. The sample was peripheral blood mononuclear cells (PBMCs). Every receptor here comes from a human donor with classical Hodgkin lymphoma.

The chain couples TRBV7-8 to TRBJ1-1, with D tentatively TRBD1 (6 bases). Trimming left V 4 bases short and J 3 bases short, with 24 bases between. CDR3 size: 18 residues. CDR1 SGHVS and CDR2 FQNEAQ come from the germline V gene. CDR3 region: CASSSPIRTAGTDTEAFF. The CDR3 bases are TGTGCCAGCAGCTCACCTATACGGACAGCCGGAACAGACACTGAAGCTTTCTTT.

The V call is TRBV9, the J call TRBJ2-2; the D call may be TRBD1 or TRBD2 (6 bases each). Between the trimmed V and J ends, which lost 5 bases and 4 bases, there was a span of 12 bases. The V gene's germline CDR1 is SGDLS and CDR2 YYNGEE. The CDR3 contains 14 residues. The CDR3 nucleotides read TGTGCCAGCAGGGGGGGCTTCAGCACCGGGGAGCTGTTTTTT. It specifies CASRGGFSTGELFF. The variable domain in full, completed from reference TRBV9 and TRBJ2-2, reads DSGVTQTPKHLITATGQRVTLRCSPRSGDLSVYWYQQSLDQGLQFLIQYYNGEERAKGNILERFSAQQFPDLHSELNLSSLELGDSALYFCASRGGFSTGELFFGEGSRLTVL.

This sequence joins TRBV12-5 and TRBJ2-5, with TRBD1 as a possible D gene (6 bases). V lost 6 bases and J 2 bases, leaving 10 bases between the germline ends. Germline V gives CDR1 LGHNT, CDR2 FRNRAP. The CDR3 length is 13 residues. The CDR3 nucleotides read TGTGCTAGTGGGCCCACAGGGCAAGAGACCCAGTACTTC. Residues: CASGPTGQETQYF.

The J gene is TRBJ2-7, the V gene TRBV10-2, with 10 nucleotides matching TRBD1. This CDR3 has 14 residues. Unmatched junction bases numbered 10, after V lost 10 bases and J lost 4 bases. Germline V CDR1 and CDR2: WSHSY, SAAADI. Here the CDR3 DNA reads TGCGCCACATCGTCCCGGGACAGGGGTTACGAGCAGTACTTC. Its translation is CATSSRDRGYEQYF.

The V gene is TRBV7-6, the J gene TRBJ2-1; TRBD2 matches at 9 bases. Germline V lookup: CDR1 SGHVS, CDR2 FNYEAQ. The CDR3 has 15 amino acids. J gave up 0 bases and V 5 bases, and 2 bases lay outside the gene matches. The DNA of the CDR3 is TGTGCCAGCAGCCAGACTAGCGGCTCCTACAATGAGCAGTTCTTC. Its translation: CASSQTSGSYNEQFF.

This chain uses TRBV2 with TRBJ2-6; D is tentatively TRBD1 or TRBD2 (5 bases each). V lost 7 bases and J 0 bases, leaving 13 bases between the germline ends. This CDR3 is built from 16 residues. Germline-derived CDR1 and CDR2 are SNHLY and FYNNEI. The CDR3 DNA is TGTGCCAGCACGAGGGGTGGAGGCTCTGGGGCCAACGTCCTGACTTTC. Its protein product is CASTRGGGSGANVLTF.

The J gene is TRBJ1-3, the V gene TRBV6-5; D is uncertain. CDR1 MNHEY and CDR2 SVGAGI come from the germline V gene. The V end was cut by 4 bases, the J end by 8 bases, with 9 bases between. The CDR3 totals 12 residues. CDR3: CASSSSSHTIYF. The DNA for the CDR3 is TGTGCCAGCAGTTCCTCTTCCCACACCATATATTTT.

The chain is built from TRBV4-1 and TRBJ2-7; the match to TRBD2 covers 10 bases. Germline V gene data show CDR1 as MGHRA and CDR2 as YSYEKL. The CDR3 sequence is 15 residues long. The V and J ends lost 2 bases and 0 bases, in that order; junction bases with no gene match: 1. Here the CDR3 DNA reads TGCGCCAGCAGCCAAAGGACTAGCGGCTCCTACGAGCAGTACTTC. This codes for CASSQRTSGSYEQYF.

Here the CDR3 DNA reads TGTGCCAGCTCCCAGGGGGAGTATGGCTACACCTTC. This sequence encodes CASSQGEYGYTF. The gene calls are TRBV13 and TRBJ1-2; 7 nucleotides line up with TRBD1. The CDR3 has 12 residues. V trimming: 8 bases; J trimming: 5 bases; junction bases outside the gene matches: 5. Germline CDR1 and CDR2: PRHDT and FYEKMQ (reference sequence).

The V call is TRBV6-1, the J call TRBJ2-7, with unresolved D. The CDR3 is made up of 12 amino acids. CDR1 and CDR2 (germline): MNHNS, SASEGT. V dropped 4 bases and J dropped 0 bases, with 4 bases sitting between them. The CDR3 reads CASSGNSYEQYV. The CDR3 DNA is TGTGCCAGCAGTGGTAACTCCTACGAGCAGTACGTC.

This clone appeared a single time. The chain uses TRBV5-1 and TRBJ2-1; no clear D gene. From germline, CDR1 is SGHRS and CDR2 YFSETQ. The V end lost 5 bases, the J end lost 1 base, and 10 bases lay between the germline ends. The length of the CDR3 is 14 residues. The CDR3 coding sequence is TGCGCCAGCAGGGAGTCCGGGTCCTACAATGAGCAGTTCTTC. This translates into CASRESGSYNEQFF. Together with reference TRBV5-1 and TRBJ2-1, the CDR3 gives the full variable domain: KAGVTQTPRYLIKTRGQQVTLSCSPISGHRSVSWYQQTPGQGLQFLFEYFSETQRNKGNFPGRFSGRQFSNSRSEMNVSTLELGDSALYLCASRESGSYNEQFFGPGTRLTVL.

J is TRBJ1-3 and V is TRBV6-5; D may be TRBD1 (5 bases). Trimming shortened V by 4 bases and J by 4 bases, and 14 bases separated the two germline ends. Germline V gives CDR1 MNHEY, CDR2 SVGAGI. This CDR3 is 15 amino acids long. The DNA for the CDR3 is TGTGCCAGCAGTTTCTCACGACAGACCGGAAACACCATATATTTT. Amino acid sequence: CASSFSRQTGNTIYF.

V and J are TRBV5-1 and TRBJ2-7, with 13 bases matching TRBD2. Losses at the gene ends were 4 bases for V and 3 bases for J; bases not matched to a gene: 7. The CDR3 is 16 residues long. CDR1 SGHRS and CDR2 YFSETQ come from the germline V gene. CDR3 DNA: TGCGCCAGCAGCCTGGACGGGACTAGCGGGGTCTACGAGCAGTACTTC. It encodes CASSLDGTSGVYEQYF.

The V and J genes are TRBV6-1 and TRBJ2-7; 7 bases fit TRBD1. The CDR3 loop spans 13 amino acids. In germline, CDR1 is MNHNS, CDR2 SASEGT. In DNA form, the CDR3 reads TGTGTTAGCAACCGGGACAGATCCTACGAGCAGTACTTC. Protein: CVSNRDRSYEQYF.

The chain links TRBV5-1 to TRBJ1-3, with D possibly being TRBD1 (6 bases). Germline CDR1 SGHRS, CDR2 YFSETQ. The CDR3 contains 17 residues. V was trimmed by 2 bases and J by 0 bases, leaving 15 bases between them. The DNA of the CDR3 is TGCGCCAGCAGCTTTCGATCAGGGGTTTCCTCTGGAAACACCATATATTTT. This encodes CASSFRSGVSSGNTIYF. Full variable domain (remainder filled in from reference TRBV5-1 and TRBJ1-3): KAGVTQTPRYLIKTRGQQVTLSCSPISGHRSVSWYQQTPGQGLQFLFEYFSETQRNKGNFPGRFSGRQFSNSRSEMNVSTLELGDSALYLCASSFRSGVSSGNTIYFGEGSWLTVV.

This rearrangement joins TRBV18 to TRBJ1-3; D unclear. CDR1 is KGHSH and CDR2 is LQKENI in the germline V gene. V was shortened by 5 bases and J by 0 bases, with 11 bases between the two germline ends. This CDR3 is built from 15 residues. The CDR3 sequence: CASSSTILSGNTIYF. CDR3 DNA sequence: TGTGCCAGCTCATCAACGATACTCTCTGGAAACACCATATATTTT. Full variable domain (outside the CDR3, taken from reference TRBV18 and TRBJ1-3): NAGVMQNPRHLVRRRGQEARLRCSPMKGHSHVYWYRQLPEEGLKFMVYLQKENIIDESGMPKERFSAEFPKEGPSILRIQQVVRGDSAAYFCASSSTILSGNTIYFGEGSWLTVV.

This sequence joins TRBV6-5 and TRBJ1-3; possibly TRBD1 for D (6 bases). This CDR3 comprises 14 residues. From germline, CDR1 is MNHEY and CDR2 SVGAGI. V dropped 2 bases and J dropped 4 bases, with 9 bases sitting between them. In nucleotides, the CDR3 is TGTGCCAGCAGTTACAACAGGGACGGAAACACCATATATTTT. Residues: CASSYNRDGNTIYF.

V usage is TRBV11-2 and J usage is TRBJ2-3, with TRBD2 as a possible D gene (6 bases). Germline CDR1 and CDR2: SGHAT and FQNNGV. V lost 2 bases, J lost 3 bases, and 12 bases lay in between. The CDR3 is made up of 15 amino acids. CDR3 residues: CASSLWREETDTQYF. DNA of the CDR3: TGTGCCAGCAGCTTATGGCGGGAAGAGACAGATACGCAGTATTTT.

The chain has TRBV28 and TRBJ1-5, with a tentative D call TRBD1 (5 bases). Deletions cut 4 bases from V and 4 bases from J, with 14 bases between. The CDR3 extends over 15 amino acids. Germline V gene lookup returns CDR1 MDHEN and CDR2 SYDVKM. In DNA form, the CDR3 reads TGTGCCAGCAGTTCCGCCCAGGGCGGGAATCAGCCCCAGCATTTT. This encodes CASSSAQGGNQPQHF.

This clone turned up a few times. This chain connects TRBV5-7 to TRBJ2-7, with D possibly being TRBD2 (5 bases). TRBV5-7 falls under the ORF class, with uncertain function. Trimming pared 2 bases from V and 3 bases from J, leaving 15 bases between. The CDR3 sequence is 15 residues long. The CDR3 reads CASSFRRVRGYEQYF. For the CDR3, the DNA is TGTGCCAGCAGCTTTCGGCGTGTACGGGGCTACGAGCAGTACTTC.

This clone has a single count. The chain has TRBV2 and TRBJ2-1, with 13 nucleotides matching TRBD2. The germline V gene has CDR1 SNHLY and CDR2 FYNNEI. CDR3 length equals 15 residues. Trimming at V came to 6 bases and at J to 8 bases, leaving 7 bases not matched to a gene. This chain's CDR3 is CASRKRTSGSDEQFF. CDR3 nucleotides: TGTGCCAGCAGAAAACGGACTAGCGGGAGCGATGAGCAGTTCTTC.

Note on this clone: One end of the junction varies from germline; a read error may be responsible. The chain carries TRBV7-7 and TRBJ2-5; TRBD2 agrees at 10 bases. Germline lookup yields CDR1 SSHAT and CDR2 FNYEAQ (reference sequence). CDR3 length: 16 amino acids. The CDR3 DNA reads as TGTGCTAGCAGCTTAGGACTAGCGGCCCTCCAAGAGACCCAGTACTTC. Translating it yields CASSLGLAALQETQYF.

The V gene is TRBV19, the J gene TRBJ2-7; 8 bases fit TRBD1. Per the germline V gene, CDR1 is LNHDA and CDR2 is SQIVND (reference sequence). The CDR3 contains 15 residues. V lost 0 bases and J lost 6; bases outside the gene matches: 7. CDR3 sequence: CASSIEDREGGEQYF. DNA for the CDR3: TGTGCCAGTAGTATAGAGGACAGGGAAGGGGGCGAGCAGTACTTC.

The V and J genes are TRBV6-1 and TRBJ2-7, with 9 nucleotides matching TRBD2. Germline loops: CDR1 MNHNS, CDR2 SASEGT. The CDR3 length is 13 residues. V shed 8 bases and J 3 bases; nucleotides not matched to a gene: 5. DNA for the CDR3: TGTGCCAGCGGCCTAGCGGGAAACTACGAGCAGTACTTC. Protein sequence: CASGLAGNYEQYF.

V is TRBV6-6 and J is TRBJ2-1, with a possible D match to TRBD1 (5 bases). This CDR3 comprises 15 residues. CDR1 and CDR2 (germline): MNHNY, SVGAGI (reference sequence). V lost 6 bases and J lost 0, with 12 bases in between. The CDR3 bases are TGTGCCAGCAGATTCAGGGAAAGCTCCTACAATGAGCAGTTCTTC. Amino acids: CASRFRESSYNEQFF.